This T cell receptor (beta chain) stems from a study of blood T cells in healthy people across ages. The study's findings and limits: Diversity estimates drawn from one million T cells were deemed underestimates.

Sample-barcoded 5' priming and a J-beta primer mix drove a second PCR of about 7 to 12 cycles. A tag from a template-switch adaptor with 12 random nucleotides marked each cDNA molecule. TCRdb passed the 5' RACE reads through MiXCR, listing each CDR3 protein once. The sample has 590,000 or so distinct CDR3 sequences, 25% to 35% seen once. A remark on this clonotype: Antigen specificity is unknown.

Each individual donor underwent a draw of ten milliliters of peripheral blood. Germline V gives CDR1 DFQATT, CDR2 SNEGSKA (reference sequence). Losses at the gene ends were 6 bases for V and 1 base for J; bases not matched to a gene: 5. The CDR3 contains 14 residues. The source is a woman of 80 years or more in good health. The genes are TRBV20-1 and TRBJ2-3; 9 nucleotides match TRBD2. The sequenced material came from blood. Written as DNA, the CDR3 is TGCAGTGCCAATAGCGGGGGAGGCACAGATACGCAGTATTTT. Amino acids: CSANSGGGTDTQYF.